One and the same sample provided the 23 T cell receptor beta chains below, sequenced in a study of blood T cell repertoires in COVID-19. Profiled with immunoSEQ multiplex PCR; TCRdb holds only in-frame clones, not every one. The table records some 180,000 clones, 82% of them present only once. Sequencing input: peripheral blood. The receptors were gathered from a woman aged 55-70 years with COVID-19, enrolled during active disease.

V gene TRBV2 combines with J gene TRBJ2-2; 9 bases match TRBD1. The CDR3 is made up of 16 amino acids. From germline, CDR1 is SNHLY and CDR2 FYNNEI. J gave up 8 bases and V 7 bases, and 14 bases lay outside the gene matches. Written as DNA, the CDR3 is TGTGCCAGCACCCTGAAGGGGGACAGGGTTCGAGGGGAGCTGTTTTTT. Protein: CASTLKGDRVRGELFF.

The V call is TRBV7-2, the J call TRBJ1-4; 7 bases are shared with TRBD1. After removal of 1 base from V and 6 bases from J, the junction contained 2 bases not matched to a gene. CDR3 length: 14 amino acids. Germline CDR1 is SGHTA and CDR2 is FQGNSA. In nucleotides, the CDR3 is TGTGCCAGCAGCTTAGGACAGGGAGATGAAAAACTGTTTTTT. Its protein is CASSLGQGDEKLFF. The full variable domain, in which reference TRBV7-2 and TRBJ1-4 provide the parts outside the CDR3, is GAGVSQSPSNKVTEKGKDVELRCDPISGHTALYWYRQSLGQGLEFLIYFQGNSAPDKSGLPSDRFSAERTGGSVSTLTIQRTQQEDSAVYLCASSLGQGDEKLFFGSGTQLSVL.

V is TRBV11-2 and J is TRBJ1-5; D unclear. Deletions cut 0 bases from V and 0 bases from J, with 6 bases between. The length of the CDR3 is 15 residues. From germline, CDR1 is SGHAT and CDR2 FQNNGV. CDR3 in DNA: TGTGCCAGCAGCTTAGAGCCGGTTAGCAATCAGCCCCAGCATTTT. Its translation is CASSLEPVSNQPQHF.

This chain uses TRBV4-2 with TRBJ1-2; 7 positions match TRBD1. The V gene's germline CDR1 is LGHNA and CDR2 YNFKEQ. J gave up 1 base and V 0 bases, and 5 bases lay outside the gene matches. The CDR3 runs 16 residues. The CDR3 sequence is CASSQEGQPYNYGYTF. CDR3 DNA sequence: TGTGCCAGCAGCCAAGAGGGACAGCCTTATAACTATGGCTACACCTTC.

This chain joins TRBV5-1 and TRBJ1-1; possibly TRBD1 for D (6 bases). The length of the CDR3 is 14 residues. Per the germline V gene, CDR1 is SGHRS and CDR2 is YFSETQ. Trimming took 3 bases from V and 3 from J, leaving 12 bases between them. For the CDR3, the DNA is TGCGCCAGCAGCTGGCAGGGGTGGGACACTGAAGCTTTCTTT. It encodes CASSWQGWDTEAFF.

The chain couples TRBV28 to TRBJ1-2, with 8 nucleotides matching TRBD1. Germline V lookup: CDR1 MDHEN, CDR2 SYDVKM. CDR3 length equals 14 residues. V shed 4 bases and J 3 bases; nucleotides not matched to a gene: 4. The CDR3: CASSSADRDYGYTF. The DNA for the CDR3 is TGTGCCAGCAGTTCCGCGGACAGGGACTATGGCTACACCTTC.

CDR3 sequence: CASSPGTSSYEQYF. CDR3 DNA: TGTGCCAGCAGCCCCGGGACATCGTCCTACGAGCAGTACTTC. J is TRBJ2-7 and V is TRBV5-6, with TRBD1 as a possible D gene (6 bases). V lost 4 bases to trimming and J lost 1 base, with 12 bases between them. The CDR3 has 14 amino acids. Germline V gene sequence: CDR1 SGHDT, CDR2 YYEEEE.

The rearrangement links TRBV5-1 to TRBJ2-6; 12 bases fit TRBD1. Germline-derived CDR1 and CDR2 are SGHRS and YFSETQ. The V segment lost 4 bases and the J segment 0 bases; nucleotides outside the gene matches: 5. The CDR3 runs 18 residues. The DNA for the CDR3 is TGCGCCAGCAGCGGCGGGACAGGGGGCCCCTCTGGGGCCAACGTCCTGACTTTC. Translation: CASSGGTGGPSGANVLTF.

CDR3 region: CASSSPLAKNIQYF. The CDR3 DNA is TGTGCCAGCAGCTCCCCTTTAGCCAAAAACATTCAGTACTTC. The chain carries TRBV11-2 and TRBJ2-4; D gene ambiguous. Looked up from germline, CDR1 is SGHAT and CDR2 is FQNNGV. V was cut by 4 bases and J by 0 bases, with 7 bases left in between. The CDR3 is 14 residues long. The full variable domain, in which reference TRBV11-2 and TRBJ2-4 provide the parts outside the CDR3, is EAGVAQSPRYKIIEKRQSVAFWCNPISGHATLYWYQQILGQGPKLLIQFQNNGVVDDSQLPKDRFSAERLKGVDSTLKIQPAKLEDSAVYLCASSSPLAKNIQYFGAGTRLSVL.

This sequence joins TRBV5-1 and TRBJ2-2, with a tentative D call TRBD1 (5 bases). This CDR3 is 16 amino acids long. Per germline, CDR1 SGHRS and CDR2 YFSETQ. Trimming removed 0 bases from V and 0 bases from J, with 9 bases in between. As DNA, the CDR3 is TGCGCCAGCAGCTTGGTTCCAGGGTCGAACACCGGGGAGCTGTTTTTT. Translated, it gives CASSLVPGSNTGELFF.

The chain is built from TRBV19 and TRBJ1-1; tentative D call: TRBD1 (5 bases). The CDR3 contains 14 residues. The germline gives CDR1 LNHDA, CDR2 SQIVND (reference sequence). V was trimmed by 7 bases and J by 1 base, leaving 13 bases between them. The CDR3 DNA reads as TGTGCCAGTATCAGAGCCGACAGGAACACTGAAGCTTTCTTT. Its protein product is CASIRADRNTEAFF.

The chain carries TRBV20-1 and TRBJ1-4; weak D call: TRBD1 (5 bases). The CDR3 spans 11 residues. Germline V gives CDR1 DFQATT, CDR2 SNEGSKA (reference sequence). CDR3 protein: CSGGGNEKLFF. The CDR3 DNA is TGCAGCGGGGGGGGGAATGAAAAACTGTTTTTT.

V and J are TRBV24-1 and TRBJ1-2; 8 bases fit TRBD1. CDR1 KGHDR and CDR2 SFDVKD come from the germline V gene. This CDR3 has 17 amino acids. Unmatched junction bases numbered 9, after V lost 4 bases and J lost 0 bases. The CDR3 loop reads CATSDSFGTGPNYGYTF. DNA of the CDR3: TGTGCCACCAGTGACTCTTTCGGGACAGGTCCTAACTATGGCTACACCTTC.

The V gene is TRBV7-2, the J gene TRBJ2-7; weak D call: TRBD1 (7 bases). Germline V CDR1 and CDR2: SGHTA, FQGNSA. The V end lost 5 bases, the J end lost 6 bases, and 17 bases lay between the germline ends. The CDR3 extends over 14 amino acids. The CDR3 is CASSGGTEVSEQYV. The CDR3 region has the DNA TGTGCCAGCAGCGGGGGGACAGAAGTATCCGAGCAGTACGTC.

The count of this clone is one. This chain connects TRBV27 to TRBJ2-3, with 9 nucleotides matching TRBD2. Trimming removed 1 base from V and 1 base from J; junction bases left unmatched: 3. The CDR3 runs to 16 residues. The germline V gene encodes CDR1 MNHEY and CDR2 SMNVEV (reference sequence). The CDR3 region has the DNA TGTGCCAGCAGTTTATTAAAGCGGGGGGGCACAGATACGCAGTATTTT. It translates to CASSLLKRGGTDTQYF.

This chain joins TRBV6-5 and TRBJ1-2, with no clear D. The CDR3 runs to 15 residues. Trimming pared 7 bases from V and 8 bases from J, leaving 23 bases between. Germline loops: CDR1 MNHEY, CDR2 SVGAGI. The chain's CDR3 is CASNTRAVGVSGYTF. The CDR3 DNA reads as TGTGCCAGCAATACTCGAGCGGTGGGAGTAAGCGGCTACACCTTC.

This sequence joins TRBV21-1 and TRBJ1-1; the table calls TRBD1, which could not be checked here. TRBV21-1 corresponds to a pseudogene. The CDR3 spans 15 residues. This chain's CDR3 is CASSRPTWASTEAFF. Here the CDR3 DNA reads TGTGCCAGCAGCAGACCAACCTGGGCATCCACTGAAGCTTTCTTT.

The chain is built from TRBV5-4 and TRBJ2-3; 8 nucleotides align to TRBD1. Germline V gene sequence: CDR1 SGHNT, CDR2 YYREEE (reference sequence). This CDR3 has 16 residues. J was trimmed by 4 bases and V by 4 bases; bases with no gene match: 11. The DNA for the CDR3 is TGTGCCAGCAGCCCCCGGGCAGGGGGCGGACCAGATACGCAGTATTTT. It encodes CASSPRAGGGPDTQYF.

This chain links TRBV19 with TRBJ1-6, with D perhaps matching TRBD1 (5 bases). This CDR3 has 14 residues. The germline V gene encodes CDR1 LNHDA and CDR2 SQIVND (reference sequence). The germline V and J ends were trimmed by 5 bases and 3 bases, with 8 bases remaining between them. CDR3 protein: CASSFRGYNSPLHF. In DNA, the CDR3 is TGTGCCAGTAGTTTTAGGGGCTATAATTCACCCCTCCACTTT.

V usage is TRBV5-4 and J usage is TRBJ1-2; 9 bases match TRBD1. This CDR3 has 15 amino acids. Germline CDR1 SGHNT, CDR2 YYREEE (reference sequence). V was clipped by 2 bases and J by 8 bases; unmatched bases: 10. The CDR3 DNA reads as TGTGCCAGCAGCTTAGACAGGGGGGGGATCCGAGGCTACACCTTC. It is translated as CASSLDRGGIRGYTF.

V and J are TRBV6-5 and TRBJ1-2, with TRBD1 matching over 11 bases. The CDR3 is made up of 13 amino acids. V gave up 7 bases and J gave up 8 bases; unmatched junction bases: 6. CDR1 and CDR2 from the germline V gene are MNHEY and SVGAGI. DNA of the CDR3: TGTGCCAGCACAGTAGGGACAGGGGGGGGCTACACCTTC. Encoded protein: CASTVGTGGGYTF.

The DNA for the CDR3 is TGTGCCAGCAGCTTGTCGTTACAGGGGGGCGGTGAAGCTTTCTTT. Its translation is CASSLSLQGGGEAFF. This chain uses TRBV5-5 with TRBJ1-1; TRBD1 matches 8 bases. The CDR3 is 15 residues long. The junction had 9 bases not matched to a gene; V was cut back by 1 base and J by 7 bases. The germline CDR1 and CDR2 sequences are SGHKS and YYEKEE (reference sequence). Filled out from reference TRBV5-5 and TRBJ1-1, the complete variable domain reads DAGVTQSPTHLIKTRGQQVTLRCSPISGHKSVSWYQQVLGQGPQFIFQYYEKEERGRGNFPDRFSARQFPNYSSELNVNALLLGDSALYLCASSLSLQGGGEAFFGQGTRLTVV.

This chain connects TRBV28 to TRBJ2-7; 9 nucleotides match TRBD1. The CDR3 runs to 15 residues. V lost 10 bases, J lost 5 bases, and 15 bases stayed unmatched. The germline gives CDR1 MDHEN, CDR2 SYDVKM. The CDR3: CATALRGDRANEQYF. The DNA of the CDR3 is TGTGCCACCGCTCTACGGGGGGACAGGGCGAACGAGCAGTACTTC.